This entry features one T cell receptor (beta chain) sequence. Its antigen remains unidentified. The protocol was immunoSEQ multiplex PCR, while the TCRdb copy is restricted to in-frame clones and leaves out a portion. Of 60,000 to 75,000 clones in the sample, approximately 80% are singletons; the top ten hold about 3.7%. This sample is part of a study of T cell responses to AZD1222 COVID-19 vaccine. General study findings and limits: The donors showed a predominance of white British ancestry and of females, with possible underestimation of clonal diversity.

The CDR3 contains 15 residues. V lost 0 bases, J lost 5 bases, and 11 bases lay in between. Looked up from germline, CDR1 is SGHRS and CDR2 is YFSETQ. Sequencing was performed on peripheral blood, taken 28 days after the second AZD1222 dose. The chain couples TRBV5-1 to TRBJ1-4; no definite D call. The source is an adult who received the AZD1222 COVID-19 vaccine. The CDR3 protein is CASSLGTQPNEKLFF. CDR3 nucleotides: TGCGCCAGCAGCTTGGGCACGCAGCCAAATGAAAAACTGTTTTTT.